This T cell receptor beta chain was recovered during a study of a mutant IDH1 vaccine in newly diagnosed glioma. For the study at large: Averaging around 42 years of age, treated patients were approximately 62% male and roughly 38% female. Earlier care involved radiotherapy, temozolomide, or both, and the majority received both.

Regarding the study as a whole: Pseudoprogression seemed unlinked to shifts in top peripheral T cell clonotypes.

This CDR3 spans 15 amino acids. V was cut by 0 bases and J by 9 bases, with 15 bases left in between. The V gene's germline CDR1 is LGHNA and CDR2 YSLEER. Time point: baseline, week 1 (first vaccination visit). As for treatment: pre-vaccination baseline after standard-of-care therapy. Donors' newly diagnosed IDH1-mutant WHO grade 3 or 4 astrocytomas lacked nuclear ATRX. Method: immunoSEQ multiplex PCR; TCRdb's copy keeps in-frame clones and lacks some. Here the sample spans about 30,000 clones, over 70% being singletons. Notes on this clone: Its antigen is unknown.

The chain employs TRBV4-3 and TRBJ2-4; D gene unclear. The receptor was derived from a man under 40 with glioma. Sequencing was performed on PBMCs, taken from a glioma patient treated with radiotherapy, temozolomide or both. CDR3 in DNA: TGCGCCAGCAGCCAAGATCTGGAGAAGGGTAGCATTCAGTACTTC. As protein: CASSQDLEKGSIQYF.